One and the same sample provided the 26 T cell receptor beta chains below, sequenced in a study of Graves' ophthalmopathy and Graves' hyperthyroidism (dated by TCRdb to between 2018 and 2020). Data came from an Illumina HiSeq 2000. TCR beta CDR3 regions were amplified from RNA transcripts for repertoire sequencing. A first-round RT-PCR used HTBI primers with the Qiagen OneStep RT-PCR kit, followed by a second-round multiplex PCR, size selection and purification. TCRdb applied fastp at Q25 and MiXCR to the public reads, then kept only in-frame beta chains. Identical CDR3 proteins give one entry, which carries the most common genes and DNA. The sample yields hundreds of thousands of distinct CDR3 sequences; about 20% were counted once. The top ten constitute roughly 6.9% of the sample. Sequencing was done on a sample of peripheral blood. Receptors originate from a woman aged 18-29 years with stable Graves' hyperthyroidism. Some clones in this sample may be carry-over from other donors' samples. Donor details come from another sample of the same person, matched by shared clones.

This clonotype was seen many times. The chain recombines TRBV10-3 with TRBJ1-2, with D possibly being TRBD1 (5 bases). The germline V and J ends were trimmed by 10 bases and 8 bases, with 20 bases remaining between them. The length of the CDR3 is 13 residues. Per the germline V gene, CDR1 is ENHRY and CDR2 is SYGVKD. This CDR3 reads CATTEGDSYGYTF. In nucleotides, the CDR3 is TGTGCCACGACAGAAGGGGATAGTTACGGCTACACCTTC.

This clonotype was detected many times. This rearrangement joins TRBV27 to TRBJ1-1; no reliable D call. Per the germline V gene, CDR1 is MNHEY and CDR2 is SMNVEV (reference sequence). The CDR3 runs 14 residues. V was clipped by 2 bases and J by 2 bases, with 9 bases between them. CDR3 DNA sequence: TGTGCCAGCAGTTTAGGCTGGTCTAACACTGAAGCTTTCTTT. Its protein is CASSLGWSNTEAFF.

This clonotype was recorded at least ten times. The chain is built from TRBV6-2 or TRBV6-3 and TRBJ2-5; TRBD2 matches at 9 bases. The CDR3 runs 15 residues. Germline CDR1 is MNHEY and CDR2 is SVGEGT. Trimming at V came to 6 bases and at J to 4 bases, leaving 9 bases not matched to a gene. The CDR3 loop reads CASSPRVAGAETQYF. CDR3 sequence (DNA): TGTGCCAGCAGCCCCCGGGTAGCGGGAGCAGAGACCCAGTACTTC.

In DNA form, the CDR3 reads TGTGCCAGCAGTTACTCCCCTAGGGTGAACACTGAAGCTTTCTTT. This translates into CASSYSPRVNTEAFF. This sequence joins TRBV6-5 and TRBJ1-1; D remains ambiguous. The V end lost 0 bases, the J end lost 0 bases, and 8 bases lay between the germline ends. The CDR3 runs 15 residues. Germline CDR1 and CDR2: MNHEY and SVGAGI.

The chain employs TRBV6-2 or TRBV6-3 and TRBJ1-2; weak D call: TRBD1 (5 bases). V shed 5 bases and J shed 2 bases, with 24 bases lying between them. In germline, CDR1 is MNHEY, CDR2 SVGEGT. This CDR3 contains 18 residues. CDR3: CASSSTQSRGTDNYGYTF. As DNA, the CDR3 is TGTGCCAGCAGTAGCACCCAATCGAGGGGCACAGACAACTATGGCTACACCTTC.

The chain employs TRBV27 and TRBJ2-2; D tentatively fits TRBD1 or TRBD2 (5 bases each). This CDR3 is built from 17 residues. Germline V gene sequence: CDR1 MNHEY, CDR2 SMNVEV (reference sequence). Between the trimmed V and J ends, which lost 0 bases and 1 base, there was a span of 12 bases. This CDR3 reads CASSLSIKRGNTGELFF. CDR3 nucleotide sequence: TGTGCCAGCAGTTTATCGATAAAGAGGGGGAACACCGGGGAGCTGTTTTTT.

This clonotype has only one observation. The chain uses TRBV19 and TRBJ1-2; D remains ambiguous. V lost 4 bases to trimming and J lost 0 bases, with 18 bases between them. The CDR3 has 17 residues. Germline V lookup: CDR1 LNHDA, CDR2 SQIVND (reference sequence). The CDR3 nucleotides read TGTGCCAGTAGTAGGGGTGGACGGCAGGCCGCTAACTATGGCTACACCTTC. Translation gives CASSRGGRQAANYGYTF.

In this sample, this clonotype turned up many times. The genes are TRBV12-3 or TRBV12-4 and TRBJ1-1, with D uncertain. Trimming took off 0 bases at V and 1 base at J, with 3 bases between the two ends. The CDR3 spans 13 residues. The CDR3: CASSLAANTEAFF. The CDR3 DNA follows: TGTGCCAGCAGTTTAGCGGCGAACACTGAAGCTTTCTTT.

V usage is TRBV9 and J usage is TRBJ2-2, with D uncertain. Germline CDR1 reads SGDLS; CDR2 reads YYNGEE. V was cut by 1 base and J by 3 bases, with 10 bases left in between. The CDR3 runs 15 residues. CDR3 nucleotides: TGTGCCAGCAGCGTAAGATGGCCCGACACCGGGGAGCTGTTTTTT. It is translated as CASSVRWPDTGELFF.

The chain is built from TRBV7-2 and TRBJ1-3, with D unclear. Trimming left V 1 base short and J 8 bases short, with 12 bases between. CDR3 length equals 14 residues. CDR1 is SGHTA, CDR2 FQGNSA, per germline. The CDR3 reads CASSLESAHHTIYF. The CDR3 DNA is TGTGCCAGCAGCTTAGAGTCCGCTCACCACACCATATATTTT. Supplemented by reference TRBV7-2 and TRBJ1-3, the full variable domain reads GAGVSQSPSNKVTEKGKDVELRCDPISGHTALYWYRQSLGQGLEFLIYFQGNSAPDKSGLPSDRFSAERTGGSVSTLTIQRTQQEDSAVYLCASSLESAHHTIYFGEGSWLTVV.

This clonotype was detected many times. The V call is TRBV12-3 or TRBV12-4, the J call TRBJ2-5; 7 nucleotides align to TRBD1. The CDR3 contains 14 residues. V lost 2 bases, J lost 3 bases, and 3 bases stayed unmatched. In nucleotides, the CDR3 is TGTGCCAGCAGTTTAAGACAGGGAGAAGAGACCCAGTACTTC. Protein: CASSLRQGEETQYF.

This clonotype came up many times. The chain recombines TRBV30 with TRBJ1-6, with 7 bases aligning to TRBD1. J lost 15 bases, V lost 0 bases, and 14 bases had no gene match. This CDR3 has 15 amino acids. Germline-derived CDR1 and CDR2 are GTSNPN and SVGIG (reference sequence). DNA of the CDR3: TGTGCCTGGAGTGTACGGGACAGTCACTTAACGGTCCTCCACTTT. It translates to CAWSVRDSHLTVLHF. Full variable domain (rest looked up from reference TRBV30 and TRBJ1-6): SQTIHQWPATLVQPVGSPLSLECTVEGTSNPNLYWYRQAAGRGLQLLFYSVGIGQISSEVPQNLSASRPQDRQFILSSKKLLLSDSGFYLCAWSVRDSHLTVLHFGNGTRLTVT.

This clonotype has at least ten counts. The CDR3: CASSLDGGSNQPQHF. The CDR3 DNA sequence: TGTGCCAGCAGTCTTGATGGGGGTAGCAATCAGCCCCAGCATTTT. The chain is built from TRBV11-2 and TRBJ1-5; a possible D gene is TRBD1 (5 bases). The CDR3 has 15 residues. CDR1 and CDR2 from the germline V gene are SGHAT and FQNNGV. The V gene lost 6 bases and the J gene lost 0 bases, with 12 bases spanning the gap. Looking up the rest from reference TRBV11-2 and TRBJ1-5 gives the full variable domain: EAGVAQSPRYKIIEKRQSVAFWCNPISGHATLYWYQQILGQGPKLLIQFQNNGVVDDSQLPKDRFSAERLKGVDSTLKIQPAKLEDSAVYLCASSLDGGSNQPQHFGDGTRLSIL.

The chain joins TRBV12-3 or TRBV12-4 to TRBJ2-7, with a weak D call TRBD1 (6 bases). Deletions cut 3 bases from V and 3 bases from J, with 12 bases between. The CDR3 totals 14 residues. CDR3 region: CASSLRGYHYEQYF. DNA for the CDR3: TGTGCCAGCAGTTTGAGGGGGTATCACTACGAGCAGTACTTC.

This sequence joins TRBV12-3 or TRBV12-4 and TRBJ2-7; D is possibly TRBD1 (6 bases). This CDR3 has 14 residues. Deletions cut 4 bases from V and 2 bases from J, with 12 bases between. CDR3 protein: CASSYWTVTYEQYF. In nucleotides, the CDR3 is TGTGCCAGCAGTTACTGGACAGTAACCTACGAGCAGTACTTC.

In this sample, this clonotype turned up many times. V usage is TRBV2 and J usage is TRBJ1-1; D remains unclear. Germline CDR1 is SNHLY and CDR2 is FYNNEI. This CDR3 has 13 residues. V lost 6 bases to trimming and J lost 3 bases, with 11 bases between them. CDR3 protein: CASRVHEDTEAFF. The CDR3 nucleotides read TGTGCCAGCAGGGTACATGAGGACACTGAAGCTTTCTTT.

The table lists this clonotype with many counts. This chain links TRBV6-1 with TRBJ1-1; D call uncertain. CDR3 length: 13 residues. The germline gives CDR1 MNHNS, CDR2 SASEGT. Trimming left V 6 bases short and J 3 bases short, with 11 bases between. For the CDR3, the DNA is TGTGCCAGCAGGGAAAGGACGTACACTGAAGCTTTCTTT. Amino acids: CASRERTYTEAFF.

This clonotype was seen ten or more times. The CDR3 sequence is CASSYTGEGVYEQYF. CDR3 DNA: TGTGCCAGCAGTTATACAGGGGAGGGGGTATACGAGCAGTACTTC. This chain joins TRBV7-8 and TRBJ2-7, with D perhaps assigned TRBD1 or TRBD2 (7 bases each). Between the trimmed V and J ends, which lost 6 bases and 4 bases, there was a span of 19 bases. Germline CDR1 reads SGHVS; CDR2 reads FQNEAQ. CDR3 length: 15 residues.

At least ten counts were recorded for this clonotype. This sequence joins TRBV6-2 or TRBV6-3 and TRBJ2-5; 8 bases agree with TRBD2. The CDR3 runs 14 residues. CDR1 and CDR2 from the germline V gene are MNHEY and SVGEGT. V dropped 6 bases and J dropped 2; count of bases not matched to a gene: 5. The DNA of the CDR3 is TGTGCCAGCAGCACTACTAGCGGACAAGAGACCCAGTACTTC. Its translation: CASSTTSGQETQYF.

This clonotype was found many times. The chain has TRBV7-2 and TRBJ1-3, with 10 nucleotides matching TRBD1. Germline-derived CDR1 and CDR2 are SGHTA and FQGNSA. Germline trimming cut 0 bases from V and 2 bases from J; bases unmatched to any gene: 4. This CDR3 comprises 17 residues. For the CDR3, the DNA is TGTGCCAGCAGCTTAGCGGTCGGGACAGGGGCTGGAAACACCATATATTTT. It encodes CASSLAVGTGAGNTIYF.

This clonotype was counted at least ten times. The chain links TRBV6-1 to TRBJ2-7, with 8 nucleotides matching TRBD1. Germline loops: CDR1 MNHNS, CDR2 SASEGT. The CDR3 spans 15 residues. Trimming cost V 6 bases and J 3 bases; bases outside gene matches: 10. CDR3 nucleotides: TGTGCCAGCAGGCCGAGACAGGGGATTAACTACGAGCAGTACTTC. This codes for CASRPRQGINYEQYF.

This sequence joins TRBV19 and TRBJ1-5; no firm D call. CDR1 is LNHDA and CDR2 is SQIVND in the germline V gene (reference sequence). V lost 6 bases, J lost 6 bases, and 12 bases lay in between. There are 13 residues in the CDR3. The CDR3 nucleotides read TGTGCCAGTAGCCCTAATTCCGGTCAGCCCCAGCATTTT. It codes for CASSPNSGQPQHF.

This clonotype has ten or more counts. The chain carries TRBV3-1 and TRBJ2-5, with D possibly matching TRBD1 (6 bases). The CDR3 is made up of 14 amino acids. V dropped 4 bases and J dropped 2 bases, with 11 bases sitting between them. CDR1 LGHDT and CDR2 YNNKEL come from the germline V gene (reference sequence). CDR3 in DNA: TGTGCCAGCAGCCTACAGGGACGGCAAGAGACCCAGTACTTC. Translating it yields CASSLQGRQETQYF.

This clonotype was observed many times. This rearrangement joins TRBV7-8 to TRBJ1-6; no reliable D call. CDR1 SGHVS and CDR2 FQNEAQ come from the germline V gene. The CDR3 spans 15 residues. The V end lost 2 bases, the J end lost 9 bases, and 14 bases lay between the germline ends. The DNA of the CDR3 is TGTGCCAGCAGCTTATCTCCGGGTAACAGTTCACCCCTCCACTTT. Amino acid sequence: CASSLSPGNSSPLHF.

In its sample, this clonotype was seen many times. The chain combines TRBV7-3 with TRBJ2-2; possibly TRBD1 for D (6 bases). V was clipped by 1 base and J by 0 bases, with 15 bases between them. CDR1 and CDR2 from the germline V gene are SGHTA and FQGTGA. This CDR3 contains 18 residues. The CDR3 region is CASSLRGWGHSNTGELFF. CDR3 bases: TGTGCCAGCAGCTTAAGAGGCTGGGGGCATTCGAACACCGGGGAGCTGTTTTTT.

This clonotype was found many times. The chain carries TRBV6-1 and TRBJ1-1; possibly TRBD1 for D (5 bases). Trimming cost V 3 bases and J 5 bases, with 28 bases left between them. Germline CDR1 and CDR2: MNHNS and SASEGT. The CDR3 length is 19 residues. The CDR3 coding sequence is TGTGCCAGCAGTGATAGTTCGCGCCGAATCGTCGGGGCACGGACTGAAGCTTTCTTT. This sequence encodes CASSDSSRRIVGARTEAFF.